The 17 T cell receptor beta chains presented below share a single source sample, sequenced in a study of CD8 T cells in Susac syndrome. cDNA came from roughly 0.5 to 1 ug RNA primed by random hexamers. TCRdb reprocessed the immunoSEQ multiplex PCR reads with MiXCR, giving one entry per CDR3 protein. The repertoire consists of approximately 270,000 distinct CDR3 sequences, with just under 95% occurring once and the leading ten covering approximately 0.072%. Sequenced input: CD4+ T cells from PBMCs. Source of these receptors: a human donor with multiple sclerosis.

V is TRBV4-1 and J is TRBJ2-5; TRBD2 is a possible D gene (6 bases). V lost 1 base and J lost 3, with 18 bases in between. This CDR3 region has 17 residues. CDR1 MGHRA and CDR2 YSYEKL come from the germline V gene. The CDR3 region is CASSQGEGAGRKETQYF. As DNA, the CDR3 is TGCGCCAGCAGCCAAGGTGAAGGGGCAGGGAGGAAAGAGACCCAGTACTTC.

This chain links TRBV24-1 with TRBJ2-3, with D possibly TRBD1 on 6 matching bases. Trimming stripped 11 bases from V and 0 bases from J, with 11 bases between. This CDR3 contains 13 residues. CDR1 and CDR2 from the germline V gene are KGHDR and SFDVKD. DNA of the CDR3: TGTGCCATCGCAGGGACAAGCACAGATACGCAGTATTTT. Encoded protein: CAIAGTSTDTQYF.

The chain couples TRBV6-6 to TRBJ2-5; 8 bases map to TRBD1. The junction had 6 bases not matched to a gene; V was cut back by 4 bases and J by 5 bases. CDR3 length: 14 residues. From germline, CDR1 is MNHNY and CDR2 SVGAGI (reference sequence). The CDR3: CASSWETGAETQYF. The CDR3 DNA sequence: TGTGCCAGCAGTTGGGAGACAGGGGCCGAGACCCAGTACTTC.

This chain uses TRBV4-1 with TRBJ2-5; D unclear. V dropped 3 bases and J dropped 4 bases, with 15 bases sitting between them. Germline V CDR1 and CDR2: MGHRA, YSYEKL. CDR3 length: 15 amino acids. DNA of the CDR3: TGCGCCAGCAGCCAGGCCCACGGTGGCGGAGAGACCCAGTACTTC. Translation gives CASSQAHGGGETQYF.

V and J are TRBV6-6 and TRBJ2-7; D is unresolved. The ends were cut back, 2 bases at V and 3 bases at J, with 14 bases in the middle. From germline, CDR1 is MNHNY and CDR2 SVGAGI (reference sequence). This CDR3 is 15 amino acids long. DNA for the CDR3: TGTGCCAGCAGTTACGACCCCCTCTCCCTCTACGAGCAGTACGTC. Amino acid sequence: CASSYDPLSLYEQYV.

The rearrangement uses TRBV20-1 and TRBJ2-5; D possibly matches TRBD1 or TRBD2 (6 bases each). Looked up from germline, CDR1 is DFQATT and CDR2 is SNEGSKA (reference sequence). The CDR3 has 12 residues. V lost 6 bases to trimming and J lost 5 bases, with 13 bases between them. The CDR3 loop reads CSATTGAETQYF. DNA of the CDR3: TGCAGTGCCACAACGGGGGCCGAGACCCAGTACTTC.

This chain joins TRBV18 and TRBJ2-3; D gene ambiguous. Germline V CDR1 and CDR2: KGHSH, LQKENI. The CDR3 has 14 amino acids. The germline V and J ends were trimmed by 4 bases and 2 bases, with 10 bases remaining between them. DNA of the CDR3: TGTGCCAGCTCACTGGGCTTTTCCACAGATACGCAGTATTTT. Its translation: CASSLGFSTDTQYF.

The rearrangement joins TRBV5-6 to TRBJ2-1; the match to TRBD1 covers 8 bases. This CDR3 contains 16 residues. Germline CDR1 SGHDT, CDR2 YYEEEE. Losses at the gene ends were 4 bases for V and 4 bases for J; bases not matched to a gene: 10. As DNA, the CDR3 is TGTGCCAGCAGCACCGGACAGGGAGGCCCTTACAATGAGCAGTTCTTC. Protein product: CASSTGQGGPYNEQFF.

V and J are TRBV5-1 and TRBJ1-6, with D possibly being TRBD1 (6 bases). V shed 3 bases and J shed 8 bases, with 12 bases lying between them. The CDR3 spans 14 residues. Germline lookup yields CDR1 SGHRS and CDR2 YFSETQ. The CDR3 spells CASSSQGIDSPLHF. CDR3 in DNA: TGCGCCAGCAGCTCGCAGGGGATCGATTCACCCCTCCACTTT.

The CDR3 loop reads CASSTTSGGAKNIQYF. The CDR3 nucleotides are TGCGCCAGCAGCACCACTAGCGGGGGAGCCAAAAACATTCAGTACTTC. V usage is TRBV5-1 and J usage is TRBJ2-4; 11 bases agree with TRBD2. This CDR3 comprises 16 residues. The V and J ends lost 4 bases and 0 bases, in that order; junction bases with no gene match: 3. The germline gives CDR1 SGHRS, CDR2 YFSETQ.

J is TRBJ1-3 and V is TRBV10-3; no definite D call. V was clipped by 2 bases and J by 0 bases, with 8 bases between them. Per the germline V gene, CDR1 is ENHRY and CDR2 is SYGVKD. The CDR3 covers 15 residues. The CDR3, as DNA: TGTGCCATCAGTGAGAGCCCGGACTCTGGAAACACCATATATTTT. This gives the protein CAISESPDSGNTIYF.

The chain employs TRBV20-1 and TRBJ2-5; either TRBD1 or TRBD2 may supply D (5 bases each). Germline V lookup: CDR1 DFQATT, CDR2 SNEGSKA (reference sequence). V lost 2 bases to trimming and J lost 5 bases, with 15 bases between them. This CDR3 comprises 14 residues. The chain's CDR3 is CSARSSWGWETQYF. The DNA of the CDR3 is TGCAGTGCTAGATCGAGCTGGGGGTGGGAGACCCAGTACTTC.

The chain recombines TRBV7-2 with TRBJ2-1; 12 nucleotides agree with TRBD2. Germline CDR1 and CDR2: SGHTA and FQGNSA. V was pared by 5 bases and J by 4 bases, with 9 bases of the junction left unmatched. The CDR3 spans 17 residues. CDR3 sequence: CASSPPRLAGGYNEQFF. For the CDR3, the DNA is TGTGCCAGCAGCCCACCCCGCCTAGCGGGAGGGTACAATGAGCAGTTCTTC.

This chain's CDR3 is CSASTSGTAYGYTF. CDR3 DNA: TGCAGTGCGTCAACCTCCGGGACAGCTTATGGCTACACCTTC. V usage is TRBV20-1 and J usage is TRBJ1-2, with TRBD1 identical over 7 bases. Germline loops: CDR1 DFQATT, CDR2 SNEGSKA (reference sequence). Trimming removed 6 bases from V and 5 bases from J; junction bases left unmatched: 12. This CDR3 is 14 amino acids long.

The CDR3 loop is CASSTLRSEETQYF. DNA for the CDR3: TGTGCCAGTAGCACCCTAAGGAGCGAGGAGACCCAGTACTTC. The genes are TRBV19 and TRBJ2-5, with D unresolved. V was trimmed by 6 bases and J by 5 bases, leaving 16 bases between them. Germline CDR1 LNHDA, CDR2 SQIVND (reference sequence). The CDR3 has 14 amino acids.

CDR3 sequence reads: CASFQGDTGELFF. DNA for the CDR3: TGCGCCAGCTTCCAGGGAGACACCGGGGAGCTGTTTTTT. The gene calls are TRBV4-1 and TRBJ2-2; perhaps D is TRBD1 or TRBD2 (5 bases each). This CDR3 region has 13 residues. The germline V and J ends were trimmed by 8 bases and 3 bases, with 10 bases remaining between them. Germline values: CDR1 MGHRA, CDR2 YSYEKL.

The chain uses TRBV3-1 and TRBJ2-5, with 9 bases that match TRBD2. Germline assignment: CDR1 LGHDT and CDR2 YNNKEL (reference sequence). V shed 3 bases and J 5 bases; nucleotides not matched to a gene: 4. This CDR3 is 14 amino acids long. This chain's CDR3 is CASSQGTSWETQYF. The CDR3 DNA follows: TGTGCCAGCAGCCAGGGGACTAGCTGGGAGACCCAGTACTTC.